One and the same sample provided the 30 T cell receptor beta chains below, sequenced in a study of blood T cell repertoires in COVID-19. Method: immunoSEQ multiplex PCR; TCRdb's copy keeps in-frame clones and lacks some. The sample lists roughly 230,000 clones; roughly 80% were seen once. The sequencing sample was made of peripheral blood. These receptors were taken from a woman at least 80 years old with acute or convalescent COVID-19.

The rearrangement joins TRBV3-1 (or the pseudogene TRBV3-2) to TRBJ2-1, with D possibly being TRBD2 (6 bases). Trimming shortened V by 6 bases and J by 3 bases, and 18 bases separated the two germline ends. The CDR3 runs 16 residues. The germline gives CDR1 LGHDT, CDR2 YNNKEL (reference sequence). The CDR3 region has the DNA TGTGCCAGCAGTCCCGGTGGTAGCGGCCTCTACAATGAGCAGTTCTTC. Translated, it gives CASSPGGSGLYNEQFF.

The chain joins TRBV6-5 to TRBJ1-4, with D possibly TRBD1 on 6 matching bases. Deletions cut 0 bases from V and 4 bases from J, with 12 bases between. The CDR3 runs 16 residues. Germline CDR1 MNHEY, CDR2 SVGAGI. The CDR3 spells CASSYSTGGDNEKLFF. The CDR3 bases are TGTGCCAGCAGTTACTCGACAGGAGGTGATAATGAAAAACTGTTTTTT.

The chain recombines TRBV5-1 with TRBJ2-2; 7 bases are a match to TRBD2. Germline V gives CDR1 SGHRS, CDR2 YFSETQ. Trimming removed 7 bases from V and 2 bases from J; junction bases left unmatched: 8. The length of the CDR3 is 15 residues. The DNA of the CDR3 is TGCGCCAGCGCAACGGGCGGGAGTAACACCGGGGAGCTGTTTTTT. Its translation: CASATGGSNTGELFF.

This clone has a single count. The rearrangement joins TRBV29-1 to TRBJ2-3; a weak D match, TRBD1 (5 bases). Germline V gene sequence: CDR1 SQVTM, CDR2 ANQGSEA. The CDR3 runs 13 residues. V lost 4 bases and J 2 bases, leaving 10 bases between the germline ends. CDR3 in DNA: TGCAGCGTTGCGCAGGGATCCACAGATACGCAGTATTTT. Protein: CSVAQGSTDTQYF.

The chain joins TRBV9 to TRBJ1-1, with a tentative D call TRBD1 (5 bases). Germline assignment: CDR1 SGDLS and CDR2 YYNGEE. The CDR3 runs to 13 residues. Trimming removed 0 bases from V and 9 bases from J, with 12 bases in between. CDR3 in DNA: TGTGCCAGCAGCGTAGAAGGAGGGGCGCAAGCTTTCTTT. Translated: CASSVEGGAQAFF.

The genes are TRBV9 and TRBJ2-1; TRBD2 aligns across 12 bases. CDR3 size: 16 residues. The V gene end was trimmed by 2 bases and the J gene end by 7 bases; junction bases not matched to a gene: 7. The V gene's germline CDR1 is SGDLS and CDR2 YYNGEE. The CDR3 here is CASSVQGTSGLNEQFF. The CDR3 DNA sequence: TGTGCCAGCAGCGTTCAAGGGACTAGCGGGCTAAATGAGCAGTTCTTC. Combining the CDR3 with reference TRBV9 and TRBJ2-1 gives the whole variable domain DSGVTQTPKHLITATGQRVTLRCSPRSGDLSVYWYQQSLDQGLQFLIQYYNGEERAKGNILERFSAQQFPDLHSELNLSSLELGDSALYFCASSVQGTSGLNEQFFGPGTRLTVL.

This clone was counted many times. This chain joins TRBV20-1 and TRBJ2-1, with D possibly being TRBD2 (5 bases). This CDR3 spans 11 amino acids. Looked up from germline, CDR1 is DFQATT and CDR2 is SNEGSKA (reference sequence). V was shortened by 4 bases and J by 10 bases, with 11 bases between the two germline ends. The CDR3 nucleotides read TGCAGTGCTACCAGCGGAGGAGAGCAGTTCTTC. This gives the protein CSATSGGEQFF.

This chain uses TRBV4-1 with TRBJ1-1; D remains ambiguous. Germline lookup yields CDR1 MGHRA and CDR2 YSYEKL. The V and J ends lost 4 bases and 4 bases respectively, with 19 bases between them. The CDR3 runs 16 residues. The CDR3 DNA follows: TGCGCCAGCAGCCCAAAAAGGAGCGGTGGCGTCACTGAAGCTTTCTTT. Encoded protein: CASSPKRSGGVTEAFF.

This chain joins TRBV7-9 and TRBJ2-3; a possible D gene is TRBD1 (6 bases). Trimming cost V 5 bases and J 2 bases, with 14 bases left between them. Per the germline V gene, CDR1 is SEHNR and CDR2 is FQNEAQ (reference sequence). The CDR3 covers 15 residues. The CDR3 spells CASSPTGQTTDTQYF. The CDR3 DNA reads as TGTGCCAGCAGCCCCACCGGACAGACCACAGATACGCAGTATTTT.

The V and J genes are TRBV3-1 (or the pseudogene TRBV3-2) and TRBJ2-4, with TRBD2 matching 8 bases. V lost 5 bases to trimming and J lost 1 base; unmatched junction nucleotides: 7. Germline lookup yields CDR1 LGHDT and CDR2 YNNKEL (reference sequence). The CDR3 sequence is 16 residues long. Here the CDR3 DNA reads TGTGCCAGCAGCGACGTCGGGGGGGCGGCCAAAAACATTCAGTACTTC. It translates to CASSDVGGAAKNIQYF.

This clone is a singleton in its sample. The rearrangement joins TRBV6-1 to TRBJ2-7; 10 nucleotides agree with TRBD1. The germline V gene has CDR1 MNHNS and CDR2 SASEGT. CDR3 length: 17 amino acids. V was pared by 4 bases and J by 5 bases, with 14 bases of the junction left unmatched. The CDR3 coding sequence is TGTGCCAGCAGTGGAGTACTCCCGGGGACAGGGGTCAACGAGCAGTACTTC. Translated: CASSGVLPGTGVNEQYF.

V and J are TRBV7-7 and TRBJ2-1; no clear D gene. Trimming shortened V by 5 bases and J by 0 bases, and 8 bases separated the two germline ends. This CDR3 has 14 residues. The germline gives CDR1 SSHAT, CDR2 FNYEAQ (reference sequence). The CDR3 loop is CASSPSYSYNEQFF. The CDR3 DNA follows: TGTGCCAGCAGCCCCTCCTACTCCTACAATGAGCAGTTCTTC.

The chain uses TRBV4-1 and TRBJ2-6; D gene uncertain. Deletions cut 1 base from V and 0 bases from J, with 4 bases between. In germline, CDR1 is MGHRA, CDR2 YSYEKL. This CDR3 is built from 15 residues. The CDR3 sequence: CASSQGYSGANVLTF. Written as DNA, the CDR3 is TGCGCCAGCAGCCAAGGCTACTCTGGGGCCAACGTCCTGACTTTC.

The chain is built from TRBV10-2 and TRBJ1-4, with no clear D. Germline V CDR1 and CDR2: WSHSY, SAAADI. The V and J ends lost 5 bases and 0 bases respectively, with 10 bases between them. This CDR3 spans 15 amino acids. CDR3 nucleotides: TGCGCCAGCAGTTACACACCCGCAACTAATGAAAAACTGTTTTTT. Translation gives CASSYTPATNEKLFF.

V is TRBV6-5 and J is TRBJ1-4; the D is unclear. Germline V lookup: CDR1 MNHEY, CDR2 SVGAGI. V was cut by 5 bases and J by 2 bases, with 9 bases left in between. The CDR3 is 14 amino acids. Here the CDR3 DNA reads TGTGCCAGCAGTCCTCCCGGTACTAATGAAAAACTGTTTTTT. Translation: CASSPPGTNEKLFF.

The CDR3 loop is CASSPVLAGGTDTQYF. The CDR3 coding sequence is TGTGCCAGCTCACCCGTCCTAGCGGGGGGAACAGATACGCAGTATTTT. The chain is built from TRBV18 and TRBJ2-3; TRBD2 aligns across 11 bases. This CDR3 spans 16 amino acids. The V gene end was trimmed by 3 bases and the J gene end by 3 bases; junction bases not matched to a gene: 5. The germline CDR1 and CDR2 sequences are KGHSH and LQKENI.

This clone showed up just once. This sequence joins TRBV11-3 and TRBJ2-1; TRBD2 is a possible D gene (6 bases). The CDR3 is 13 residues long. Trimming took off 4 bases at V and 8 bases at J, with 12 bases between the two ends. Germline CDR1 SGHNT, CDR2 YENEEA. The DNA of the CDR3 is TGTGCCAGCAGCTCCTCGGCGGGGTATGAGCAGTTCTTC. Protein: CASSSSAGYEQFF.

The chain links TRBV5-1 to TRBJ1-3; 11 nucleotides line up with TRBD1. There are 14 residues in the CDR3. J lost 4 bases, V lost 9 bases, and 6 bases had no gene match. CDR1 SGHRS and CDR2 YFSETQ come from the germline V gene. CDR3: CAKYRDRGGNTIYF. The CDR3 DNA follows: TGCGCCAAATACCGGGACAGGGGGGGAAACACCATATATTTT.

The chain combines TRBV5-4 with TRBJ2-6; TRBD1 might be the D (6 bases). Germline assignment: CDR1 SGHNT and CDR2 YYREEE (reference sequence). The CDR3 has 17 residues. Trimming shortened V by 3 bases and J by 1 base, and 14 bases separated the two germline ends. The DNA for the CDR3 is TGTGCCAGCAGCTCTAAAGTCGGACAGTCTGGGGCCAACGTCCTGACTTTC. Protein: CASSSKVGQSGANVLTF.

The rearrangement joins TRBV7-2 to TRBJ2-3; TRBD2 matches at 7 bases. Germline V gene lookup returns CDR1 SGHTA and CDR2 FQGNSA. The junction had 6 bases not matched to a gene; V was cut back by 3 bases and J by 0 bases. This CDR3 region has 16 residues. Here the CDR3 reads CASSFSSGTSTDTQYF. The CDR3 region has the DNA TGTGCCAGCAGCTTCTCTAGCGGCACTAGCACAGATACGCAGTATTTT.

The chain recombines TRBV29-1 with TRBJ2-3; D remains unclear. Trimming removed 7 bases from V and 2 bases from J, with 10 bases in between. Germline-derived CDR1 and CDR2 are SQVTM and ANQGSEA. CDR3 size: 12 residues. The CDR3 loop reads CSGVTSTDTQYF. DNA for the CDR3: TGCAGCGGGGTGACATCCACAGATACGCAGTATTTT.

The chain has TRBV6-6 and TRBJ2-7; D is ambiguous. CDR1 is MNHNY and CDR2 is SVGAGI in the germline V gene (reference sequence). There are 13 residues in the CDR3. The V gene lost 2 bases and the J gene lost 6 bases, with 11 bases spanning the gap. The CDR3 bases are TGTGCCAGCAGTTACGCTTTGGCCCGCGAGCAGTACTTC. Amino acids: CASSYALAREQYF.

This chain links TRBV11-2 with TRBJ2-7; TRBD2 aligns across 7 bases. Germline V gives CDR1 SGHAT, CDR2 FQNNGV. The trim removed 0 bases at V and 3 bases at J, leaving 2 bases unmatched. The CDR3 is 14 amino acids. CDR3 coding DNA: TGTGCCAGCAGCTTAGATCCGGGGGGCTACGAGCAGTACTTC. Protein sequence: CASSLDPGGYEQYF.

The chain is built from TRBV30 and TRBJ1-3; 7 nucleotides match TRBD1. The ends lost 4 bases at V and 0 bases at J; junction bases unmatched: 9. The CDR3 is 16 amino acids. Germline loops: CDR1 GTSNPN, CDR2 SVGIG (reference sequence). DNA of the CDR3: TGTGCCTGGATTCCTCCGACAGGGAGCTCTGGAAACACCATATATTTT. Its translation: CAWIPPTGSSGNTIYF.

V and J are TRBV7-9 and TRBJ1-6; D call uncertain. V was clipped by 8 bases and J by 13 bases, with 18 bases between them. Germline V CDR1 and CDR2: SEHNR, FQNEAQ (reference sequence). The CDR3 spans 13 residues. CDR3 amino acids: CASRTGERSPLHF. The DNA for the CDR3 is TGTGCCAGCCGGACGGGAGAGCGTTCGCCCCTCCACTTT. Full variable domain (rest looked up from reference TRBV7-9 and TRBJ1-6): DTGVSQNPRHKITKRGQNVTFRCDPISEHNRLYWYRQTLGQGPEFLTYFQNEAQLEKSRLLSDRFSAERPKGSFSTLEIQRTEQGDSAMYLCASRTGERSPLHFGNGTRLTVT.

This chain uses TRBV7-6 with TRBJ2-1, with D maybe TRBD2 (6 bases). Between the trimmed V and J ends, which lost 5 bases and 10 bases, there was a span of 12 bases. The CDR3 has 12 amino acids. The V gene's germline CDR1 is SGHVS and CDR2 FNYEAQ. CDR3 residues: CASSPPGSEQFF. CDR3 in DNA: TGTGCCAGCAGCCCCCCCGGGAGCGAGCAGTTCTTC.

The CDR3 DNA follows: TGTGCCAGCAGCGTAGGGACAGCGGCGTCTGAAGCTTTCTTT. This sequence encodes CASSVGTAASEAFF. This chain links TRBV7-9 with TRBJ1-1, with TRBD1 matching 7 bases. CDR3 size: 14 residues. Trimming took 5 bases from V and 6 from J; bases not matched to a gene: 9. Germline loops: CDR1 SEHNR, CDR2 FQNEAQ (reference sequence).

J is TRBJ2-1 and V is TRBV6-2 or TRBV6-3; 8 bases match TRBD2. V shed 6 bases and J 6 bases; nucleotides not matched to a gene: 13. Germline CDR1 reads MNHEY; CDR2 reads SVGEGT. CDR3 length equals 16 residues. DNA for the CDR3: TGTGCCAGCAGCCCCCCGGGGGGGGCTTCAGCCAATGAGCAGTTCTTC. It yields the protein CASSPPGGASANEQFF.

V is TRBV6-5 and J is TRBJ1-6; 8 bases map to TRBD1. This CDR3 comprises 14 residues. Germline assignment: CDR1 MNHEY and CDR2 SVGAGI. The V and J ends lost 7 bases and 10 bases, in that order; junction bases with no gene match: 9. CDR3 DNA: TGTGCCAGCACCCAACGGACAGGGAACTCACCCCTCCACTTT. It translates to CASTQRTGNSPLHF.

The rearrangement uses TRBV19 and TRBJ1-5; TRBD1 might be the D (6 bases). V gave up 1 base and J gave up 6 bases, with 22 bases separating them. This CDR3 has 18 residues. The germline CDR1 and CDR2 sequences are LNHDA and SQIVND (reference sequence). CDR3 DNA sequence: TGTGCCAGTAGTATAGGTACCCAGGGGTGGCCCTCCGGTCAGCCCCAGCATTTT. Translating it yields CASSIGTQGWPSGQPQHF.